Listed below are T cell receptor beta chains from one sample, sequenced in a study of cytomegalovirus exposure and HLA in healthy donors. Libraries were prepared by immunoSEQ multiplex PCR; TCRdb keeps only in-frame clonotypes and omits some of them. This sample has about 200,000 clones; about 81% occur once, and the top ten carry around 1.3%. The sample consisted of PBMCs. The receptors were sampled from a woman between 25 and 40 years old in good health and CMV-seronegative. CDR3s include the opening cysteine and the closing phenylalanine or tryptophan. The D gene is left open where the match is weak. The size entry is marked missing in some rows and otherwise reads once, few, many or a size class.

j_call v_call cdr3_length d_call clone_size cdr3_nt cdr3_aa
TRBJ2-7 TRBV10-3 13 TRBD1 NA TGTGCCATCCTCCAGGGGGCATCCTACGAGCAGTACTTC CAILQGASYEQYF
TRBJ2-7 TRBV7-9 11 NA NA TGTGCCAGCAGCCCCGCCTACGAGCAGTACTTC CASSPAYEQYF
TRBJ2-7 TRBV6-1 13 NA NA TGTGCCAGCAGTGACGTACGGCGGGACGAGCAGTACTTC CASSDVRRDEQYF
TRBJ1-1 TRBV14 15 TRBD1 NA TGTGCCAGCAGCCACCTGACAGGGCAGAACACTGAAGCTTTCTTT CASSHLTGQNTEAFF
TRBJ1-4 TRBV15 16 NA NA TGTGCCACCAGCAGGAAGACTCAGGGCGCTAATGAAAAACTGTTTTTT CATSRKTQGANEKLFF
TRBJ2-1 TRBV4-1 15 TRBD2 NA TGCGCCAGCAGCCGAGGAGTAGCGGGACCTAATGAGCAGTTCTTC CASSRGVAGPNEQFF
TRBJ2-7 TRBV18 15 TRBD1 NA TGTGCCAGCTCACCGAGGACAGGGTCCCTCTACGAGCAGTACTTC CASSPRTGSLYEQYF
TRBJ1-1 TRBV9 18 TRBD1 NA TGTGCCAGCAGCGTAGTGCGTCGTGACAGGGCTGCGAACACTGAAGCTTTCTTT CASSVVRRDRAANTEAFF
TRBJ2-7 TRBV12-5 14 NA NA TGTGCTAGTGGTTTAAACCGGGACTTCTACGAGCAGTACTTC CASGLNRDFYEQYF
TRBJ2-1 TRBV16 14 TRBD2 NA TGTGCCAGCAGCCGGACTAGCGGGAGCTATGAGCAGTTCTTC CASSRTSGSYEQFF
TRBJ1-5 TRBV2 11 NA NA TGTGCCAGCCGCGGCAATCAGCCCCAGCATTTT CASRGNQPQHF
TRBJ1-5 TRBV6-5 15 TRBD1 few TGTGCCAGCAGTCGGACAGGGGGTGGGAATCAGCCCCAGCATTTT CASSRTGGGNQPQHF
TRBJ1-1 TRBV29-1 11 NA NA TGCAGCATTGACACATACACTGAAGCTTTCTTT CSIDTYTEAFF
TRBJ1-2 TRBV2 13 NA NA TGTGCCAGCAGTGTTGTCTCCAACTATGGCTACACCTTC CASSVVSNYGYTF
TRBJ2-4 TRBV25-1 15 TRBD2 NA TGTGCCAGCAGTGAATGGGAGGGGAGCAAAAACATTCAGTACTTC CASSEWEGSKNIQYF
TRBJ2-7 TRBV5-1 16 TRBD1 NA TGCGCCAGCAGCCCATTTAGGGACAGCCAAACCTACGAGCAGTACTTC CASSPFRDSQTYEQYF
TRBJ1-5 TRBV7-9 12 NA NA TGTGCCAGCAGCTCTCAGGATCAGCCCCAGCATTTT CASSSQDQPQHF
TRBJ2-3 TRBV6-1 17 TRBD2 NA TGTGCCAGCAGTGAAGCATTTTCCGGGACTAGCAAGGATACGCAGTATTTT CASSEAFSGTSKDTQYF
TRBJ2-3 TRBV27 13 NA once TGTGCCAGCAGCTACCTCCTCACAGATACGCAGTATTTT CASSYLLTDTQYF
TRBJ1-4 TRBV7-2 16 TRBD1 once TGTGCCAGCAGCTTAGGCATGACAGGGCTCGTTGAAAAACTGTTTTTT CASSLGMTGLVEKLFF
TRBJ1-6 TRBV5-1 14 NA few TGCGCCAGCAGCCTGGACATCAGGGATTCACCCCTCCACTTT CASSLDIRDSPLHF
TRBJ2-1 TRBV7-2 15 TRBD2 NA TGTGCCAGCACACAGACTAGCGGGGGTTACAATGAGCAGTTCTTC CASTQTSGGYNEQFF
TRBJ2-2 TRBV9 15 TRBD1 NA TGTGCCAGCAGCGTAGCCACAGGGGCCCCCGGGGAGCTGTTTTTT CASSVATGAPGELFF
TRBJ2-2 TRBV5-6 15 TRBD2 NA TGTGCCAGCAGATTTAGCGGGGTGAACACCGGGGAGCTGTTTTTT CASRFSGVNTGELFF
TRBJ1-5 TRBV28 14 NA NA TGTGCCAGCAGTCCGCGGGGGAGGCGACAGCCCCAGCATTTT CASSPRGRRQPQHF
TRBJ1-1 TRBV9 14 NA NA TGTGCCAGTGCCCGGGGGAGCGTGCGGACTGAAGCTTTCTTT CASARGSVRTEAFF
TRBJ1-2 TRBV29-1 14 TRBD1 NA TGCAGCGTTGGAAGACAGGGCTCTAACTATGGCTACACCTTC CSVGRQGSNYGYTF
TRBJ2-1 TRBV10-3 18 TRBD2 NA TGTGCCATCAGTGACTCGTTTGGACTAGCGGGAGAAGCGGGTGAGCAGTTCTTC CAISDSFGLAGEAGEQFF
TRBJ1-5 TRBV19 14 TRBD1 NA TGTGCCAGTAGTACGAACAGGGGGAATCAGCCCCAGCATTTT CASSTNRGNQPQHF
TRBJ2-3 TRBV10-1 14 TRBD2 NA TGCGCCAGCAGTGGGACTAGCCGAGGGGATACGCAGTATTTT CASSGTSRGDTQYF
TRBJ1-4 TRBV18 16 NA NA TGTGCCAGCTCACCACTGGGGGCGAGGGATAATGAAAAACTGTTTTTT CASSPLGARDNEKLFF
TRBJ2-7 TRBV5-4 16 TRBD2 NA TGTGCCAGCAGCTTAGGGGCTAGCGGGGGGGCCCGAGAGCAGTACTTC CASSLGASGGAREQYF
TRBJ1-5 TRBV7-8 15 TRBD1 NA TGTGCCAGCAGCTTTTCGCAGGGGGTAGATCAGCCCCAGCATTTT CASSFSQGVDQPQHF
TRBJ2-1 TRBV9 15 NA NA TGTGCCAGCAGCGTAGGTTCTACCTCAAACAATGAGCAGTTCTTC CASSVGSTSNNEQFF
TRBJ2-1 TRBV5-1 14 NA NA TGCGCCAGCAGCTTGGTGGGCCAAGACAATGAGCAGTTCTTC CASSLVGQDNEQFF
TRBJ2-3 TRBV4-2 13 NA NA TGTGCCAGCAGGGCGGAAAGCACAGATACGCAGTATTTT CASRAESTDTQYF
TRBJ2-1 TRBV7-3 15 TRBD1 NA TGTGCCAGCAGCCTAGACAGGGGGTCTAACAATGAGCAGTTCTTC CASSLDRGSNNEQFF
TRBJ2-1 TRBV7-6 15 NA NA TGTGCCAGCAGCCCAGGACACCTCCCAAACAATGAGCAGTTCTTC CASSPGHLPNNEQFF
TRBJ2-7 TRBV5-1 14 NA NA TGCGCCAGCAGCCCCACCGGGGGACAGTACGAGCAGTACTTC CASSPTGGQYEQYF
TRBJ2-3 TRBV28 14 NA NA TGTGCCACAGCGGCCTTCAGAGGCACAGATACGCAGTATTTT CATAAFRGTDTQYF
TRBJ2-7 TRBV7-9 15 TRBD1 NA TGTGCCAGCAGCGCGAGGACAGGGAACATGTACGAGCAGTACTTC CASSARTGNMYEQYF
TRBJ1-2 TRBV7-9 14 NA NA TGTGCCAGCAGCTTGGGGGAGGGGATCTATGGCTACACCTTC CASSLGEGIYGYTF
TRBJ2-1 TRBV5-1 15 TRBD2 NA TGCGCCAGCAGCTTACTAGCGGGAGGAGGAAATGAGCAGTTCTTC CASSLLAGGGNEQFF
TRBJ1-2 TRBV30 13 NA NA TGTGCCTGGAGTGTAAGTGGGACTAGAGGCTACACCTTC CAWSVSGTRGYTF
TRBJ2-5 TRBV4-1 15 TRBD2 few TGCGCCAGCAGCCAAAGAGGGCCGGGGGGAGAGACCCAGTACTTC CASSQRGPGGETQYF
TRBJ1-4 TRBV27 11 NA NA TGTGCCAGCAGCCCGGGAGAAAAACTGTTTTTT CASSPGEKLFF
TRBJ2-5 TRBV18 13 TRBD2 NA TGTGCCAGCTCCTGGGACTACGGGGAGACCCAGTACTTC CASSWDYGETQYF
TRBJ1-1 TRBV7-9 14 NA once TGTGCCAGCAGCTTAGTAGGGGGAGACACTGAAGCTTTCTTT CASSLVGGDTEAFF
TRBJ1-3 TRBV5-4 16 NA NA TGTGCCAGCAGCTTGGACAGGGCAAGCTCTGGAAACACCATATATTTT CASSLDRASSGNTIYF
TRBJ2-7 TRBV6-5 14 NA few TGTGCCAGCAGCCGAAGACTGAGCTCCTACGAGCAGTACTTC CASSRRLSSYEQYF
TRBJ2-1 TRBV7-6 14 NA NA TGTGCCAGCAGCTTACGGGGGACCTACAATGAGCAGTTCTTC CASSLRGTYNEQFF